Following are 3 T cell receptor beta chains from one sample sequenced in a study of T cell responses to AZD1222 COVID-19 vaccine. Profiling relied on immunoSEQ multiplex PCR, and the TCRdb table lists in-frame clones only, not all of them. The table includes 200,000 to 250,000 clones, approximately 94% detected once. Specimen: peripheral blood, collected 28 days after the second dose of the MenACWY control vaccine. These receptors were obtained from an adult who received the MenACWY meningococcal vaccine as a control.

The gene calls are TRBV11-3 and TRBJ2-1; D is undetermined. The CDR3 covers 13 residues. Trimming removed 3 bases at V and 7 bases at J, with 10 bases between. CDR1 and CDR2 (germline): SGHNT, YENEEA. As DNA, the CDR3 is TGTGCCAGCAGCTTGGACCCGAGGAATGAGCAGTTCTTC. Protein product: CASSLDPRNEQFF.

The chain joins TRBV7-3 to TRBJ2-7; the D gene is possibly TRBD2 (6 bases). The ends were cut back, 4 bases at V and 1 base at J, with 8 bases in the middle. The CDR3 covers 13 residues. Germline V CDR1 and CDR2: SGHTA, FQGTGA. The CDR3 region is CASSWTKSYEQYF. The DNA for the CDR3 is TGTGCCAGCAGCTGGACTAAATCCTACGAGCAGTACTTC. The whole variable domain, filled in from reference TRBV7-3 and TRBJ2-7, reads GAGVSQTPSNKVTEKGKYVELRCDPISGHTALYWYRQSLGQGPEFLIYFQGTGAADDSGLPNDRFFAVRPEGSVSTLKIQRTERGDSAVYLCASSWTKSYEQYFGPGTRLTVT.

V gene TRBV5-1 combines with J gene TRBJ2-7, with 12 bases lining up with TRBD1. V was pared by 6 bases and J by 3 bases, with 10 bases of the junction left unmatched. Germline values: CDR1 SGHRS, CDR2 YFSETQ. The CDR3 is 16 amino acids. The CDR3, as DNA: TGCGCCAGCAAGACAGGGACAGGGGGCGTGATCTACGAGCAGTACTTC. It codes for CASKTGTGGVIYEQYF.